This T cell receptor (beta chain) was identified in a study of blood T cell repertoires in COVID-19. Whole-study context: PBMCs, B-cell-depleted T cells, or T cells were the source of the cDNA or gDNA that made up the material.

Libraries were prepared by immunoSEQ multiplex PCR; TCRdb keeps only in-frame clonotypes and omits some of them. The top ten clones hold over 4% of a sample with 250,000 or so clones, more than 80% of them seen once. CDR3 length: 16 amino acids. The V end was cut by 3 bases, the J end by 3 bases, with 12 bases between. CDR1 and CDR2 from the germline V gene are LNHNV and YYDKDF (reference sequence). All enrollees were about 18 to 100 years old and from approximately 24 US areas. Sequencing used PBMCs or T cells enriched from blood (not recorded which). V and J are TRBV15 and TRBJ1-6; D perhaps matches TRBD1 (5 bases). This TCR was sampled from a young woman with acute COVID-19. CDR3 coding DNA: TGTGCCACCAGCAGTAGTGGGACTGACTATAATTCACCCCTCCACTTT. As protein: CATSSSGTDYNSPLHF.